This TCR beta chain was sequenced for a study of neurological immune-mediated disorders. About the study: Relapsing-remitting disease affected some 31, and secondary progressive 3, of 34 multiple sclerosis patients.

The cDNA was synthesized by means of template-switch 5'RACE, which was carried out with 10-nucleotide random UMIs. TCRdb reanalysed the 5' RACE reads using MiXCR and keeps one entry per CDR3 protein. The data show approximately 80,000 distinct CDR3 sequences, about 5.6% seen once. V shed 2 bases and J shed 3 bases, with 20 bases lying between them. This CDR3 is built from 16 residues. In germline, CDR1 is DFQATT, CDR2 SNEGSKA (reference sequence). This clonotype has a count of ten or more. Antigen specificity is unknown. General study points: Expanded clones shared no CDR3 amino acid sequences across subjects, suggesting private repertoires in all groups. HTLV-1-associated myelopathy had the most TCR clonal expansion, whereas multiple sclerosis had the least (lower than in healthy controls).

Time point: longitudinal time-point 2. The chain uses TRBV20-1 and TRBJ2-7, with a possible D match to TRBD2 (5 bases). The TCR sequence derives from a woman in her sixties with multiple sclerosis. Sequenced material: PBMCs. The CDR3 bases are TGCAGTGCTAGATCCTCGGAGGTCTCTACCATCTACGAGCAGTACTTC. Amino acid sequence: CSARSSEVSTIYEQYF.